Below are 19 T cell receptor beta chains sequenced from a single sample in a study of shared clonotypes between healthy human individuals. Assay: immunoSEQ multiplex PCR; the TCRdb copy retains only in-frame clones and omits some. Found here are more than 850,000 clones, around 82% of them singletons; the top ten hold approximately 0.56%. The sequenced sample consisted of memory CD4+ T cells from PBMCs. Indicated subset: CD45RA-negative fraction. These TCRs come from a man younger than 30 in good health. Some clones in this sample may be carry-over from other donors' samples.

This clone was seen a single time. J is TRBJ2-7 and V is TRBV5-1, with D possibly being TRBD1 (5 bases). Germline loops: CDR1 SGHRS, CDR2 YFSETQ. Trimming cost V 2 bases and J 5 bases, with 8 bases left between them. There are 12 residues in the CDR3. The CDR3 DNA reads as TGCGCCAGCAGCTTATTGGGGCACGAGCAGTACTTC. Residues: CASSLLGHEQYF.

This clone occurred a few times. The chain links TRBV19 to TRBJ1-5; D is uncertain. The CDR3 is 16 residues long. V lost 5 bases to trimming and J lost 2 bases, with 16 bases between them. The germline CDR1 and CDR2 sequences are LNHDA and SQIVND (reference sequence). CDR3 DNA sequence: TGTGCCAGTAGTCCCCTTTTGGGAGAGGGCAATCAGCCCCAGCATTTT. Its translation: CASSPLLGEGNQPQHF.

This chain joins TRBV18 and TRBJ1-3, with a possible D match to TRBD1 (6 bases). Germline CDR1 is KGHSH and CDR2 is LQKENI. This CDR3 is built from 15 residues. Trimming left V 6 bases short and J 0 bases short, with 12 bases between. In nucleotides, the CDR3 is TGTGCCAGCTCCCCTGACAGGCTCTCTGGAAACACCATATATTTT. Residues: CASSPDRLSGNTIYF.

This chain joins TRBV4-2 and TRBJ2-5, with 7 bases matching TRBD2. The CDR3 extends over 15 amino acids. CDR1 LGHNA and CDR2 YNFKEQ come from the germline V gene. V gave up 4 bases and J gave up 1 base; unmatched junction bases: 6. CDR3 sequence (DNA): TGTGCCAGCAGCCGGGAGGGAGGCGGCCAAGAGACCCAGTACTTC. It is translated as CASSREGGGQETQYF.

The CDR3 region is CASYRDMNTEAFF. CDR3 DNA: TGTGCCAGCTACAGGGACATGAACACTGAAGCTTTCTTT. The J gene is TRBJ1-1, the V gene TRBV27; D possibly corresponds to TRBD1 (6 bases). The V end was cut by 8 bases, the J end by 0 bases, with 10 bases between. In germline, CDR1 is MNHEY, CDR2 SMNVEV (reference sequence). The CDR3 runs to 13 residues.

This clone was detected only a few times. This chain connects TRBV15 to TRBJ1-2; a weak D match, TRBD1 (5 bases). Trimming cost V 1 base and J 5 bases, with 8 bases left between them. This CDR3 is 13 amino acids long. Germline V gene sequence: CDR1 LNHNV, CDR2 YYDKDF (reference sequence). The CDR3 coding sequence is TGTGCCACCAGCAGAGGGGGGGATTATGGCTACACCTTC. Translating it yields CATSRGGDYGYTF.

The chain uses TRBV9 and TRBJ2-2; D gene unclear. CDR1 and CDR2 from the germline V gene are SGDLS and YYNGEE. V shed 7 bases and J shed 0 bases, with 7 bases lying between them. The CDR3 loop spans 13 amino acids. The DNA of the CDR3 is TGTGCCAGCGGTATAACGAACACCGGGGAGCTGTTTTTT. The encoded protein is CASGITNTGELFF.

J is TRBJ2-3 and V is TRBV7-9, with D possibly being TRBD1 (5 bases). The V end was cut by 7 bases, the J end by 5 bases, with 7 bases between. Germline V lookup: CDR1 SEHNR, CDR2 FQNEAQ (reference sequence). This CDR3 has 11 residues. The CDR3 DNA reads as TGTGCCAGCACCCAGGGAGATACGCAGTATTTT. Protein sequence: CASTQGDTQYF.

This chain links TRBV5-8 with TRBJ2-4, with a weak D call TRBD2 (6 bases). This CDR3 spans 16 amino acids. Germline-derived CDR1 and CDR2 are SGHTS and YDEGEE. V was trimmed by 4 bases and J by 0 bases, leaving 14 bases between them. CDR3 sequence: CASSLGGDLAKNIQYF. The CDR3 nucleotides read TGTGCCAGCAGCCTGGGTGGGGACTTAGCCAAAAACATTCAGTACTTC.

The chain joins TRBV2 to TRBJ2-2, with D possibly matching TRBD1 (6 bases). The CDR3 covers 17 residues. V lost 8 bases, J lost 2 bases, and 21 bases lay in between. CDR1 and CDR2 (germline): SNHLY, FYNNEI. CDR3 DNA sequence: TGTGCCAGCTTAGGGGGAGTGGGACGGGTCAACACCGGGGAGCTGTTTTTT. It is translated as CASLGGVGRVNTGELFF.

Concerning this clone: Within the sample, other DNA sequences also encode this same CDR3. The chain joins TRBV7-2 to TRBJ1-5; D is perhaps TRBD1 (5 bases). The germline V and J ends were trimmed by 0 bases and 7 bases, with 7 bases remaining between them. Germline CDR1 SGHTA, CDR2 FQGNSA. CDR3 size: 13 residues. Here the CDR3 DNA reads TGTGCCAGCAGCTTAGCTGGGGGACAGCCCCAGCATTTT. Amino acids: CASSLAGGQPQHF.

The gene calls are TRBV19 and TRBJ2-5; tentative D call: TRBD1 (6 bases). Trimming removed 4 bases from V and 3 bases from J, with 18 bases in between. Per germline, CDR1 LNHDA and CDR2 SQIVND (reference sequence). The CDR3 covers 16 residues. The CDR3 spells CASSTLARGGKETQYF. CDR3 in DNA: TGTGCCAGTAGTACCCTGGCCAGGGGTGGAAAAGAGACCCAGTACTTC.

This chain joins TRBV4-2 and TRBJ2-7, with D possibly matching TRBD2 (6 bases). V dropped 4 bases and J dropped 1 base, with 14 bases sitting between them. This CDR3 is built from 15 residues. CDR1 is LGHNA, CDR2 YNFKEQ, per germline. CDR3 region: CASSPPSAGSYEQYF. The CDR3 nucleotides are TGTGCCAGCAGCCCTCCAAGCGCGGGGTCCTACGAGCAGTACTTC.

A word on this clone: Other DNA sequences in this sample translate to the same CDR3. The rearrangement uses TRBV18 and TRBJ1-5; the D is unclear. With 3 bases removed from V and 2 bases from J, the gap between germline ends came to 8 bases. The V gene's germline CDR1 is KGHSH and CDR2 LQKENI. The CDR3 sequence is 14 residues long. The CDR3 protein is CASSPSGGNQPQHF. The CDR3 DNA reads TGTGCCAGCTCACCGTCCGGAGGCAATCAGCCCCAGCATTTT.

As regards this clone: This may stem from a read error, because a much larger clone lies one nucleotide away. The chain joins TRBV11-1 to TRBJ2-7; 9 nucleotides align to TRBD1. CDR3 length: 14 residues. Germline CDR1 SGHAT, CDR2 FQDESV (reference sequence). The ends lost 1 base at V and 2 bases at J; junction bases unmatched: 0. The CDR3 coding sequence is TGTGCCAGCAGCTTAGGGGACAGGGCCTACGAGCAGTACTTC. This gives the protein CASSLGDRAYEQYF.

Notes on this clone: In the same sample, other DNA sequences code for this CDR3. This rearrangement joins TRBV7-2 to TRBJ1-5; no definite D call. Germline CDR1 reads SGHTA; CDR2 reads FQGNSA. The CDR3 totals 12 residues. Between the trimmed V and J ends, which lost 5 bases and 4 bases, there was a span of 6 bases. CDR3 bases: TGTGCCAGCAGCCGACCTAATCAGCCCCAGCATTTT. Protein product: CASSRPNQPQHF.

V gene TRBV25-1 combines with J gene TRBJ1-3, with a weak D call TRBD1 (5 bases). CDR3 size: 17 residues. Germline V gives CDR1 MGHDK, CDR2 SYGVNS. Deletions cut 2 bases from V and 0 bases from J, with 14 bases between. The CDR3 spells CASSERALRGSGNTIYF. The CDR3 DNA sequence: TGTGCCAGCAGTGAAAGGGCCTTGAGGGGCTCTGGAAACACCATATATTTT.

This clone was seen only once. The chain is built from TRBV29-1 and TRBJ2-7; 7 bases are shared with TRBD1. Germline V gene sequence: CDR1 SQVTM, CDR2 ANQGSEA. The V gene end was trimmed by 6 bases and the J gene end by 1 base; junction bases not matched to a gene: 6. The CDR3 covers 13 residues. The CDR3 nucleotides are TGCAGCGTGACGGGACAGAATTCCTACGAGCAGTACTTC. Translating it yields CSVTGQNSYEQYF.

Note on this clone: Other DNA sequences in this sample translate to the same CDR3. The chain joins TRBV27 to TRBJ1-2, with D perhaps TRBD1 (5 bases). The CDR3 runs to 13 residues. Germline lookup yields CDR1 MNHEY and CDR2 SMNVEV (reference sequence). V was clipped by 3 bases and J by 5 bases, with 10 bases between them. As DNA, the CDR3 is TGTGCCAGCAGTTTGGGCAGGGCTTATGGCTACACCTTC. It translates to CASSLGRAYGYTF.